This TCR beta chain emerged from a study of blood T cell repertoires in COVID-19. Turning to the study itself: Some COVID-19 samples were acute and others convalescent; all came from the United States, Italy and Spain. Sources were T cells, B-cell-depleted T cells, or PBMCs; the material itself was cDNA or gDNA.

In the original analysis: Using reference gene primer amplification, nucleated cell counts were estimated. Produced via immunoSEQ multiplex PCR; TCRdb's table is partial and in-frame only. V and J calls and clone size are given by that table; D and trimming were obtained from the DNA. The table records about 92,000 clones, around 81% of them present only once. CDR1 is SGHTA, CDR2 FQGTGA, per germline. The ends were cut back, 1 base at V and 2 bases at J, with 10 bases in the middle. This CDR3 spans 15 amino acids. The source of this sequence is a man in his forties or fifties who had recovered from COVID-19. This rearrangement joins TRBV7-3 to TRBJ2-3; D perhaps matches TRBD2 (7 bases). Sample: peripheral blood. The CDR3 region has the DNA TGTGCCAGCAGCTTAATGGGGGGGCCCACAGATACGCAGTATTTT. Translating gives CASSLMGGPTDTQYF.